The 20 T cell receptor beta chains below come from one sample, sequenced in a study of T cell responses to AZD1222 COVID-19 vaccine. Sequenced by immunoSEQ multiplex PCR; TCRdb stores in-frame clones only, minus some. The sample includes 160,000 or so clones, 94% of them seen just once. Sequencing was performed on peripheral blood, taken 28 days after the second AZD1222 dose. These receptors all come from an adult who received the AZD1222 COVID-19 vaccine.

The sample holds one count of this clone. The chain links TRBV27 to TRBJ1-1, with TRBD1 as a possible D gene (6 bases). Germline CDR1 and CDR2: MNHEY and SMNVEV (reference sequence). The CDR3 loop spans 13 amino acids. V was trimmed by 6 bases and J by 1 base, leaving 9 bases between them. In DNA form, the CDR3 reads TGTGCCAGCAGCGGGGGACAGAACACTGAAGCTTTCTTT. Its translation: CASSGGQNTEAFF.

V and J are TRBV11-2 and TRBJ1-3; D not certain. The CDR3 loop spans 16 amino acids. Germline assignment: CDR1 SGHAT and CDR2 FQNNGV. V shed 4 bases and J shed 7 bases, with 20 bases lying between them. The CDR3 DNA reads as TGTGCCAGCAGCTACCTATGGCCCGAGGTACGGAACACCATATATTTT. Its protein product is CASSYLWPEVRNTIYF.

The V and J genes are TRBV7-2 and TRBJ2-7; 9 nucleotides align to TRBD2. The CDR3 is made up of 15 amino acids. V lost 4 bases and J lost 2; bases outside the gene matches: 6. CDR1 is SGHTA, CDR2 FQGNSA, per germline. The CDR3 coding sequence is TGTGCCAGCAGCTACGGGGCGGGAGGGGCCTACGAGCAGTACTTC. This gives the protein CASSYGAGGAYEQYF.

V gene TRBV6-5 combines with J gene TRBJ2-3; a possible D gene is TRBD1 (5 bases). CDR3 size: 13 residues. V was pared by 6 bases and J by 6 bases, with 13 bases between. Germline CDR1 MNHEY, CDR2 SVGAGI. The CDR3 loop is CASSRYGADTQYF. The CDR3 DNA follows: TGTGCCAGCAGCAGATATGGGGCGGATACGCAGTATTTT.

This rearrangement joins TRBV7-2 to TRBJ2-1; D is unclear. There are 12 residues in the CDR3. Germline loops: CDR1 SGHTA, CDR2 FQGNSA. The ends were cut back, 5 bases at V and 6 bases at J, with 8 bases in the middle. In DNA, the CDR3 is TGTGCCAGCAGCGGATTGAGCAATGAGCAGTTCTTC. Protein sequence: CASSGLSNEQFF.

This chain connects TRBV19 to TRBJ2-5, with D possibly being TRBD2 (6 bases). Germline CDR1 is LNHDA and CDR2 is SQIVND (reference sequence). The CDR3 has 12 amino acids. V gave up 2 bases and J gave up 5 bases, with 6 bases separating them. This CDR3 reads CASSITSETQYF. The CDR3 DNA reads as TGTGCCAGTAGTATAACTAGCGAGACCCAGTACTTC.

The chain uses TRBV11-3 and TRBJ2-1, with 14 bases identical to TRBD2. V was clipped by 4 bases and J by 8 bases; unmatched bases: 7. CDR3 length equals 16 residues. The germline V gene has CDR1 SGHNT and CDR2 YENEEA. The CDR3 region is CASSSGLAGALDEQFF. The CDR3 coding sequence is TGTGCCAGCAGCTCGGGACTAGCGGGAGCTCTCGATGAGCAGTTCTTC.

The chain links TRBV5-6 to TRBJ2-7; the D gene is possibly TRBD2 (6 bases). Between the trimmed V and J ends, which lost 0 bases and 6 bases, there was a span of 7 bases. CDR1 is SGHDT, CDR2 YYEEEE, per germline. This CDR3 is 12 amino acids long. The CDR3 nucleotides are TGTGCCAGCAGCTTGGGCGGGGCCGAGCAGTACTTC. As protein: CASSLGGAEQYF.

V and J are TRBV12-3 or TRBV12-4 and TRBJ1-2; no clear D. This CDR3 is built from 11 residues. V lost 6 bases and J 5 bases, leaving 7 bases between the germline ends. The CDR3 nucleotides are TGTGCCAGCAGCCCTGGGTATGGCTACACCTTC. Its translation: CASSPGYGYTF.

In its sample, this clone was seen once. CDR3 coding DNA: TGTGCCAGCAGTTTAGAGGGGGCGGGGCGGCTGTTTTTT. It yields the protein CASSLEGAGRLFF. This chain connects TRBV25-1 to TRBJ1-4; TRBD1 aligns across 7 bases. Trimming cost V 5 bases and J 14 bases; bases outside gene matches: 11. CDR3 length: 13 residues. Per the germline V gene, CDR1 is MGHDK and CDR2 is SYGVNS.

J is TRBJ2-3 and V is TRBV29-1; D possibly uses TRBD1 or TRBD2 (5 bases each). From germline, CDR1 is SQVTM and CDR2 ANQGSEA. Between the trimmed V and J ends, which lost 3 bases and 3 bases, there was a span of 7 bases. The length of the CDR3 is 12 residues. CDR3 sequence reads: CSVEGETDTQYF. CDR3 DNA: TGCAGCGTTGAGGGGGAAACAGATACGCAGTATTTT.

The rearrangement uses TRBV6-6 and TRBJ2-1, with 8 bases matching TRBD1. The CDR3 consists of 13 residues. CDR1 is MNHNY, CDR2 SVGAGI, per germline (reference sequence). J gave up 4 bases and V 6 bases, and 2 bases lay outside the gene matches. The CDR3 region is CASRTGAYNEQFF. The CDR3 DNA sequence: TGTGCCAGCAGGACAGGGGCATACAATGAGCAGTTCTTC.

V is TRBV7-8 and J is TRBJ2-7; 7 bases fit TRBD2. The trim removed 0 bases at V and 2 bases at J, leaving 10 bases unmatched. This CDR3 has 17 amino acids. The germline gives CDR1 SGHVS, CDR2 FQNEAQ. CDR3 sequence: CASSLAAPAGPPYEQYF. CDR3 bases: TGTGCCAGCAGCTTAGCGGCCCCAGCGGGGCCCCCCTACGAGCAGTACTTC.

This chain joins TRBV25-1 and TRBJ2-5; 7 bases line up with TRBD2. This CDR3 comprises 15 residues. V trimming: 5 bases; J trimming: 4 bases; junction bases outside the gene matches: 10. CDR1 is MGHDK and CDR2 is SYGVNS in the germline V gene. CDR3 sequence (DNA): TGTGCCAGCAGTCCAGGAGCGGGAAGGGCAGAGACCCAGTACTTC. It translates to CASSPGAGRAETQYF.

The chain combines TRBV27 with TRBJ2-7; D is perhaps TRBD2 (6 bases). V lost 2 bases, J lost 2 bases, and 10 bases lay in between. The germline CDR1 and CDR2 sequences are MNHEY and SMNVEV (reference sequence). The CDR3 runs 14 residues. In nucleotides, the CDR3 is TGTGCCAGCAGTTTAAGCCCGGGGGCCTACGAGCAGTACTTC. Amino acid sequence: CASSLSPGAYEQYF.

This clone occurred once. The chain links TRBV29-1 to TRBJ2-1, with D perhaps TRBD1 or TRBD2 (5 bases each). CDR1 and CDR2 from the germline V gene are SQVTM and ANQGSEA. Trimming stripped 6 bases from V and 7 bases from J, with 13 bases between. The CDR3 sequence is 12 residues long. The chain's CDR3 is CSVWTRGNEQFF. As DNA, the CDR3 is TGCAGCGTCTGGACACGGGGAAATGAGCAGTTCTTC.

This chain uses TRBV11-2 with TRBJ2-7; either TRBD1 or TRBD2 may fit D (5 bases each). The CDR3 covers 15 residues. V gave up 5 bases and J gave up 9 bases, with 23 bases separating them. Germline V gene lookup returns CDR1 SGHAT and CDR2 FQNNGV. As DNA, the CDR3 is TGTGCCAGCAGCCCTTACACAAGGGACGGATCGGCGCAGTACTTC. It is translated as CASSPYTRDGSAQYF.

For this clone: This CDR3 is also generated by other DNA sequences in the sample. The rearrangement joins TRBV18 to TRBJ2-5; no clear D. Looked up from germline, CDR1 is KGHSH and CDR2 is LQKENI. The CDR3 has 12 residues. V gave up 6 bases and J gave up 4 bases, with 9 bases separating them. CDR3 sequence: CASSPGLETQYF. DNA for the CDR3: TGTGCCAGCTCGCCGGGCCTAGAGACCCAGTACTTC.

The CDR3 region has the DNA TGCGCCAGCAGCTTGGTAGGACAGGGAGAAGCTTTCTTT. This gives the protein CASSLVGQGEAFF. V usage is TRBV5-1 and J usage is TRBJ1-1; TRBD1 agrees at 8 bases. The CDR3 length is 13 residues. V trimming: 0 bases; J trimming: 8 bases; junction bases outside the gene matches: 3. Germline values: CDR1 SGHRS, CDR2 YFSETQ.

The chain uses TRBV29-1 and TRBJ1-4; 7 bases agree with TRBD1. There are 13 residues in the CDR3. Germline lookup yields CDR1 SQVTM and CDR2 ANQGSEA. The trim removed 7 bases at V and 6 bases at J, leaving 8 bases unmatched. Here the CDR3 reads CSALGRGDEKLFF. As DNA, the CDR3 is TGCAGCGCACTGGGCAGGGGGGATGAAAAACTGTTTTTT.